The next 15 T cell receptor beta chains were all read from a single sample in a study of CD4 and CD8 cells across lung adenocarcinoma regions. Using its own MiXCR run on the PCR reads, TCRdb lists one record per CDR3 protein. The table includes a few thousand distinct CDR3 sequences, approximately 50% detected once. The sample was CD4+ T cells from the margin of a lung tumor. All receptors come from a female donor with lung adenocarcinoma. The CD4 and CD8 labels of this study may be unreliable.

The V and J genes are TRBV27 and TRBJ2-1; 9 positions agree with TRBD1. CDR1 is MNHEY, CDR2 SMNVEV, per germline (reference sequence). V dropped 2 bases and J dropped 6; count of bases not matched to a gene: 11. The CDR3 contains 17 residues. CDR3 sequence reads: CASSLRLTGGESNEQFF. In DNA, the CDR3 is TGTGCCAGCAGTTTACGACTAACAGGGGGCGAGTCCAATGAGCAGTTCTTC.

This clonotype ranks as medium-sized. The chain employs TRBV7-2 and TRBJ2-1, with 12 bases lining up with TRBD2. The tail of the sequence fits TRBJ2-7 better, so the J call may be wrong. Germline V gives CDR1 SGHTA, CDR2 FQGNSA. CDR3 length: 17 amino acids. The CDR3 nucleotides are TGTGCCAGCAGCCCCGCCCGACTAGCGGGAGAACCGCTCGAGCAGTACTTC. This translates into CASSPARLAGEPLEQYF.

This sequence joins TRBV6-4 and TRBJ2-3, with D possibly TRBD2 on 6 matching bases. The V gene's germline CDR1 is MRHNA and CDR2 SNTAGT. The CDR3 length is 16 residues. Between the trimmed V and J ends, which lost 3 bases and 4 bases, there was a span of 17 bases. The CDR3 sequence: CASSEGDGTGADTQYF. In DNA, the CDR3 is TGTGCCAGCAGTGAAGGGGACGGGACGGGAGCAGATACGCAGTATTTT.

This clonotype was counted only a few times. The rearrangement links TRBV6-1 to TRBJ1-2; 7 nucleotides match TRBD1. J lost 0 bases, V lost 7 bases, and 8 bases had no gene match. This CDR3 comprises 15 residues. CDR1 is MNHNS and CDR2 is SASEGT in the germline V gene. Here the CDR3 reads CASKTGTATNYGYTF. The CDR3 coding sequence is TGTGCCAGCAAAACCGGGACAGCTACTAACTATGGCTACACCTTC.

The V and J genes are TRBV6-5 and TRBJ1-4; no definite D call. CDR3 length: 14 residues. V gave up 2 bases and J gave up 8 bases, with 12 bases separating them. Germline V gives CDR1 MNHEY, CDR2 SVGAGI. DNA for the CDR3: TGTGCCAGCAGTTACCTCTTCGGGAAGGAAAAACTGTTTTTT. Translated: CASSYLFGKEKLFF.

In its sample, this clonotype was seen a few times. The chain is built from TRBV6-1 and TRBJ1-5; D remains unclear. The CDR3 runs 15 residues. Trimming took off 2 bases at V and 3 bases at J, with 11 bases between the two ends. CDR1 MNHNS and CDR2 SASEGT come from the germline V gene. CDR3 sequence (DNA): TGTGCCAGCAGTGAAACGTGGCCGACCAATCAGCCCCAGCATTTT. It yields the protein CASSETWPTNQPQHF.

This clonotype is categorized as medium-sized (0.01 to 0.1%). This sequence joins TRBV6-5 and TRBJ2-6; D is ambiguous. V dropped 4 bases and J dropped 12 bases, with 10 bases sitting between them. In germline, CDR1 is MNHEY, CDR2 SVGAGI. The CDR3 totals 12 residues. The CDR3 loop reads CASSFLLGVLTF. For the CDR3, the DNA is TGTGCCAGCAGTTTCCTCTTGGGCGTCCTGACTTTC.

Notes on this clonotype: One junction end does not reproduce the germline sequence, and a read error may be involved. This chain joins TRBV6-1 and TRBJ2-3, with D perhaps assigned TRBD1 or TRBD2 (5 bases each). Germline CDR1 MNHNS, CDR2 SASEGT. The CDR3 is 13 residues long. This CDR3 is CATERGAKDTQYF. CDR3 nucleotide sequence: TGTGCCACGGAGCGAGGGGCCAAAGACACGCAGTACTTT.

In nucleotides, the CDR3 is TGTGCGTATAGGGGTGAGGGGGAACGTGCCAAAGAGACCCAGTACTTC. Amino acid sequence: CAYRGEGERAKETQYF. The chain couples TRBV27 to TRBJ2-4; D perhaps matches TRBD1 (6 bases). The DNA end is a closer match to TRBJ2-5, so the J assignment may be wrong. The CDR3 runs to 16 residues. From germline, CDR1 is MNHEY and CDR2 SMNVEV (reference sequence).

The chain combines TRBV24-1 with TRBJ2-1; unclear D gene. V was shortened by 5 bases and J by 5 bases, with 12 bases between the two germline ends. Germline values: CDR1 KGHDR, CDR2 SFDVKD. This CDR3 contains 14 residues. The CDR3 is CATSGTPRDNEQFF. The DNA for the CDR3 is TGTGCCACCAGTGGGACCCCCCGGGACAATGAGCAGTTCTTC.

In its sample, this clonotype is medium-sized. CDR3: CASSEMSTVSYEQYF. CDR3 bases: TGCGCCAGCAGTGAGATGTCGACGGTCTCCTACGAGCAGTACTTC. V usage is TRBV10-2 and J usage is TRBJ2-1; D remains ambiguous. The better agreement between TRBJ2-7 and the DNA end casts doubt on the J call. CDR1 and CDR2 from the germline V gene are WSHSY and SAAADI. The length of the CDR3 is 15 residues.

This clonotype showed up just a few times. This CDR3 is missing its conserved last phenylalanine or tryptophan, likely due to a read error. It is unclear where the CDR3 begins or ends on the DNA, so no DNA is shown, and the CDR3 is as TCRdb lists it. This sequence joins TRBV14 and TRBJ2-1. Germline lookup yields CDR1 SGHDN and CDR2 FVKESK. The CDR3 has 12 amino acids, counting both end residues. CDR3 residues: CACGPDLTPAKG.

This sequence joins TRBV7-3 and TRBJ2-5; D may be TRBD1 (6 bases). This CDR3 has 15 residues. The V end lost 5 bases, the J end lost 11 bases, and 24 bases lay between the germline ends. Germline lookup yields CDR1 SGHTA and CDR2 FQGTGA. The CDR3, as DNA: TGTGCCAGCAGCATGCTGACAGGAATCAACAATGAGCAGTACTTC. This codes for CASSMLTGINNEQYF.

In its sample, this clonotype was seen a few times. The chain recombines TRBV7-2 with TRBJ1-3; the D is unclear. Trimming pared 6 bases from V and 4 bases from J, leaving 28 bases between. The CDR3 covers 19 residues. The V gene's germline CDR1 is SGHTA and CDR2 FQGNSA. The CDR3 DNA sequence: TGTGCCAGCAGTCCAGTGGCAACTCAGCTTCGGCATCCAGGAAACACCATATATTTT. Translated: CASSPVATQLRHPGNTIYF.

CDR3 in amino acids: CASSKDRAIGNTIYF. CDR3 in DNA: TGTGCCAGCAGTAAGGACAGGGCCATTGGAAACACCATATATTTT. The rearrangement uses TRBV6-1 and TRBJ1-3; 8 bases line up with TRBD1. V was clipped by 5 bases and J by 3 bases; unmatched bases: 6. The germline V gene encodes CDR1 MNHNS and CDR2 SASEGT. The CDR3 length is 15 residues.